A single sample is the source of the 2 T cell receptor beta chains below, sequenced in a study of T and B cells in COVID-19 patients. BIOMED2 TRB-A/B primer pools were used in multiplex TRB PCR. TCRdb reprocessed the multiplex PCR reads via MiXCR and lists one record per CDR3 protein. The sample records around 23,000 distinct CDR3 sequences, about 32% being singletons. From blood, about 250-500 ng of genomic DNA served as TRB template. The sample was blood. Receptors were obtained from a human donor who had recovered from COVID-19.

Judged by abundance, this clonotype is medium-sized (0.01 to 0.1%). The rearrangement links TRBV29-1 to TRBJ2-1; TRBD2 matches at 8 bases. V trimming: 6 bases; J trimming: 7 bases; junction bases outside the gene matches: 14. Germline V gene lookup returns CDR1 SQVTM and CDR2 ANQGSEA. The CDR3 covers 15 residues. CDR3 sequence (DNA): TGCAGCGTCGCCGCCCCGCACGGGAGGGCAAATGAGCAGTTCTTC. Translated: CSVAAPHGRANEQFF.

This clonotype turned up a few times. The CDR3 DNA sequence: TGTGCCAGCAGTTACGGGCCTCCGGGACAGAACTATGGCTACACCTTC. Its translation: CASSYGPPGQNYGYTF. The genes are TRBV12-3 or TRBV12-4 and TRBJ1-2; 7 nucleotides align to TRBD1. After removal of 4 bases from V and 2 bases from J, the junction contained 10 bases not matched to a gene. There are 16 residues in the CDR3.